Here is one T cell receptor beta chain with its context. The antigen remains undetermined. Profiling relied on immunoSEQ multiplex PCR, and the TCRdb table lists in-frame clones only, not all of them. The sample consists of about 210,000 clones, 80% to 95% of them appearing once. This sample was included in a study of T cell responses to AZD1222 COVID-19 vaccine. Study findings and constraints: It was only a handful of AZD1222 recipients who were seropositive at baseline. It was only after the peak T cell response that any repertoires were sampled.

The CDR3 has 17 amino acids. The clonotype originates from an adult in good health. This specimen was peripheral blood, taken on day 0 of AZD1222 vaccination. The V and J genes are TRBV21-1 and TRBJ2-7; TRBD1, as called in the table, went unchecked against the DNA. TRBV21-1 constitutes a pseudogene. CDR3 in amino acids: CASSTSSDRESSYEQYF. CDR3 DNA sequence: TGTGCCAGCAGCACGTCGTCCGACAGGGAGAGCTCCTACGAGCAGTACTTC.